The clone carrying this T cell receptor (beta chain) showed up many times. What it binds is not known. This entry is derived from a study of identifying expanded T cells in peripheral blood. Overall study findings and caveats: Technical replicates showed roughly 1.2 changed clones; two weeks approximately 16; four weeks 19.

Trimming shortened V by 6 bases and J by 14 bases, and 7 bases separated the two germline ends. The CDR3 loop spans 8 amino acids. Germline assignment: CDR1 SEHNR and CDR2 FQNEAQ (reference sequence). TCRdb's copy holds only in-frame clones and misses some; the assay was immunoSEQ multiplex PCR. This sample has 90,000 to 95,000 clones, with around 90% found just once. This receptor was obtained from a person aged 18 to 75 in good health. The chain couples TRBV7-9 to TRBJ1-2; D gene uncertain. Sequencing was carried out using blood. The CDR3 nucleotides read TGTGCCAGCAGACCCGGGACCTTC. It translates to CASRPGTF.